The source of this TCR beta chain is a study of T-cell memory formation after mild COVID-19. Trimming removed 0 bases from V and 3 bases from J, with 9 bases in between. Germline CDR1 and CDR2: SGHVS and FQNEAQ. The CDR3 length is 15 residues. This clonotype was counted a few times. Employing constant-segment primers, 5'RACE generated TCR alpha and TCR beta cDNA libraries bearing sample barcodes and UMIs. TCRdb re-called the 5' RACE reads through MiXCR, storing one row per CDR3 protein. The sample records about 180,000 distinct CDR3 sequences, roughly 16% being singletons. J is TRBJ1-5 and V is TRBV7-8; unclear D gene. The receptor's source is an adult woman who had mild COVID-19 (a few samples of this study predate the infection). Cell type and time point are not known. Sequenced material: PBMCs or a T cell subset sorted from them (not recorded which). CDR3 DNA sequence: TGTGCCAGCAGCTTAGCATCTGGGCCCAATCAGCCCCAGCATTTT. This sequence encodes CASSLASGPNQPQHF.